This is a list of T cell receptor beta chains from one sample in a study of blood T cell repertoires in COVID-19. Repertoires were generated with immunoSEQ multiplex PCR, while TCRdb's copy carries only in-frame clones and drops some. The data show 130,000 to 150,000 clones, 80% to 90% seen once. Sequenced material: peripheral blood. The origin of the receptors is a man aged 18 to 29 with COVID-19, enrolled during active disease. Both conserved end residues are part of each CDR3. D genes are given only for firm matches. Only part of the rows carry a size: once, few, many, or a class if the clone is expanded.

V gene	J gene	D gene	clone size	CDR3 protein	CDR3 DNA
TRBV7-9	TRBJ1-2	NA	NA	CASIPEDRYYGYTF	TGTGCCAGCATCCCCGAAGACAGGTACTATGGCTACACCTTC
TRBV5-6	TRBJ1-2	TRBD1	NA	CASSNPGQTGYTF	TGTGCCAGCAGCAACCCGGGACAGACGGGCTACACCTTC
TRBV7-2	TRBJ1-2	TRBD1	NA	CASSFPRDRGLYGYTF	TGTGCCAGCAGCTTTCCCCGCGACAGGGGGCTCTATGGCTACACCTTC
TRBV3-1/TRBV3-2	TRBJ2-3	TRBD2	few	CASSQYATSGAHSTDTQYF	TGTGCCAGCAGCCAATATGCGACTAGCGGGGCCCATAGCACAGATACGCAGTATTTT
TRBV6-5	TRBJ2-7	TRBD1	NA	CASSYSDRGGYEQYF	TGTGCCAGCAGTTACTCGGACAGGGGAGGCTACGAGCAGTACTTC
TRBV9	TRBJ2-2	NA	NA	CASSVEKSRAGELFF	TGTGCCAGCAGCGTAGAGAAGTCACGCGCCGGGGAGCTGTTTTTT
TRBV5-5	TRBJ2-2	TRBD2	few	CASSLYQLAITGELFF	TGTGCCAGCAGCTTGTATCAACTAGCGATCACCGGGGAGCTGTTTTTT
TRBV4-3	TRBJ1-5	NA	NA	CASSQLQGSNQPQHF	TGCGCCAGCAGCCAATTACAGGGTAGCAATCAGCCCCAGCATTTT
TRBV12-5	TRBJ2-7	NA	once	CASGSHTGLQYF	TGTGCTAGTGGTTCCCATACAGGGTTGCAGTACTTC
TRBV27	TRBJ2-7	TRBD2	NA	CASSRGRSYEQYF	TGTGCCAGCAGCCGCGGGAGATCCTACGAGCAGTACTTC
TRBV28	TRBJ2-6	NA	NA	CASNHSGANVLTF	TGTGCCAGCAATCACTCTGGGGCCAACGTCCTGACTTTC
TRBV7-8	TRBJ2-5	TRBD1	NA	CASSLNTGEETQYF	TGTGCCAGCAGCTTAAATACAGGGGAAGAGACCCAGTACTTC
TRBV18	TRBJ1-4	NA	NA	CASSPAGVTNEKLLF	TGTGCCAGCTCACCCGCCGGGGTAACTAATGAAAAACTGCTTTTT
TRBV27	TRBJ2-7	NA	NA	CASSSSSYEQYF	TGTGCCAGCAGTTCGAGCTCCTACGAGCAGTACTTC
TRBV15	TRBJ2-5	NA	NA	CATSSGRQETQYF	TGTGCCACCAGCTCAGGTCGCCAAGAGACCCAGTACTTC
TRBV29-1	TRBJ2-7	TRBD2	NA	CSVGPSGNYEQYF	TGCAGCGTTGGGCCTAGCGGGAACTACGAGCAGTACTTC
TRBV7-8	TRBJ1-5	NA	NA	CASSLLVSSNQPQHF	TGTGCCAGCAGCTTATTAGTTTCGAGCAATCAGCCCCAGCATTTT
TRBV7-2	TRBJ1-1	NA	few	CASSPSPGATEAFF	TGTGCCAGCAGCCCTAGCCCAGGGGCCACTGAAGCTTTCTTT
TRBV28	TRBJ2-1	TRBD2	NA	CASSLKGLAGWNEQFF	TGTGCCAGCAGTTTAAAAGGACTAGCGGGATGGAATGAGCAGTTCTTC
TRBV28	TRBJ1-3	TRBD1	NA	CASSSQGSSGNTIYF	TGTGCCAGCAGTTCACAGGGGTCCTCTGGAAACACCATATATTTT
TRBV19	TRBJ1-3	NA	NA	CASTPDWDSGNTIYF	TGTGCCAGTACCCCGGACTGGGACTCTGGAAACACCATATATTTT
TRBV28	TRBJ2-7	TRBD2	NA	CASSLTSGKSYEQYF	TGTGCCAGCAGTTTAACTAGCGGAAAGTCCTACGAGCAGTACTTC
TRBV27	TRBJ2-1	TRBD2	NA	CASSPRTSGNEQFF	TGTGCCAGCAGTCCGCGGACTAGCGGGAATGAGCAGTTCTTC
TRBV7-6	TRBJ2-7	TRBD1	few	CASSSFSGTDLYEQYF	TGTGCCAGCAGCTCGTTTTCCGGGACAGATCTCTACGAGCAGTACTTC
TRBV2	TRBJ2-3	TRBD2	NA	CAILAGGVTDTQYF	TGTGCCATCCTAGCGGGAGGGGTCACAGATACGCAGTATTTT
TRBV19	TRBJ2-1	TRBD2	once	CASKRGLAGISEQFF	TGTGCCAGTAAAAGGGGGCTAGCGGGAATTAGTGAGCAGTTCTTC
TRBV5-4	TRBJ2-1	NA	NA	CASTRSGTSYNEQFF	TGTGCCAGCACCCGCTCCGGGACATCCTACAATGAGCAGTTCTTC
TRBV12-3/TRBV12-4	TRBJ2-1	NA	NA	CASSLGLADEQFF	TGTGCCAGCAGTTTAGGGCTAGCCGATGAGCAGTTCTTC
TRBV27	TRBJ1-1	NA	NA	CASSLSSRGYTEAFF	TGTGCCAGCAGTTTATCCTCCAGGGGCTACACTGAAGCTTTCTTT
TRBV7-9	TRBJ2-7	TRBD1	NA	CASSPRDSRYEQYF	TGTGCCAGCAGCCCTCGGGACAGCCGATACGAGCAGTACTTC
TRBV14	TRBJ2-1	TRBD2	NA	CASSLGLAGGVSNEQFF	TGTGCCAGCAGCCTCGGACTAGCGGGCGGGGTATCCAATGAGCAGTTCTTC
TRBV4-1	TRBJ2-4	NA	NA	CASSQDYMAGNIQYF	TGCGCCAGCAGCCAAGATTATATGGCGGGAAACATTCAGTACTTC
TRBV11-2	TRBJ2-7	NA	few	CASSPNYEQYF	TGTGCCAGCAGCCCCAACTACGAGCAGTACTTC
TRBV7-2	TRBJ1-2	TRBD1	NA	CASSSQQGAHYGYTF	TGTGCCAGCAGCTCTCAACAGGGGGCGCACTATGGCTACACCTTC
TRBV28	TRBJ2-7	TRBD2	NA	CASSLFFLAGGPVYEQYF	TGTGCCAGCAGTCTCTTTTTTCTAGCGGGAGGGCCTGTATACGAGCAGTACTTC
TRBV5-4	TRBJ2-1	TRBD2	NA	CASSDGLAYYNEQFF	TGTGCCAGCAGCGATGGACTAGCGTATTACAATGAGCAGTTCTTC
TRBV27	TRBJ1-1	TRBD1	few	CASRPWQGDTEAFF	TGTGCCAGCAGGCCTTGGCAGGGGGACACTGAAGCTTTCTTT
TRBV7-6	TRBJ1-3	NA	once	CASSLSFGNTIYF	TGTGCCAGCAGCTTGTCCTTTGGAAACACCATATATTTT
TRBV13	TRBJ1-1	TRBD1	NA	CASSSRGLRLTEAFF	TGTGCCAGCAGCTCAAGGGGGCTCAGGTTGACTGAAGCTTTCTTT